The 10 T cell receptor beta chains in this list originate from one sample, sequenced in a study of OX40 agonist ivuxolimab in advanced cancers. Assay: immunoSEQ multiplex PCR; the TCRdb copy retains only in-frame clones and omits some. The table lists some 70,000 clones, around 83% of them singletons. The sample here was CD4+ or CD8+ T cells sorted from blood, taken in a trial of the OX40 agonist ivuxolimab. These receptors were taken from an adult with an advanced solid tumor such as melanoma, head and neck, liver or kidney cancer.

J is TRBJ2-3 and V is TRBV29-1; 8 bases are a match to TRBD1. Germline V gene sequence: CDR1 SQVTM, CDR2 ANQGSEA. CDR3 length: 15 residues. Losses at the gene ends were 6 bases for V and 4 bases for J; bases not matched to a gene: 12. The CDR3 DNA follows: TGCAGCGTAGAGACACAGGGGGTAGGCGCAGATACGCAGTATTTT. Translation gives CSVETQGVGADTQYF.

The chain couples TRBV6-6 to TRBJ1-1; D is uncertain. Trimming took 11 bases from V and 1 from J, leaving 14 bases between them. CDR1 is MNHNY, CDR2 SVGAGI, per germline (reference sequence). The CDR3 loop spans 13 amino acids. The CDR3 sequence: CASFRPSNTEAFF. The CDR3 DNA reads TGTGCCTCATTTCGGCCATCGAACACTGAAGCTTTCTTT.

This clone appeared a single time. The rearrangement links TRBV7-3 to TRBJ2-7; possible D gene TRBD2, 6 bases. V gave up 3 bases and J gave up 3 bases, with 15 bases separating them. This CDR3 has 15 residues. The V gene's germline CDR1 is SGHTA and CDR2 FQGTGA. The CDR3 here is CASSLVSTGDYEQYF. In DNA, the CDR3 is TGTGCCAGCAGCTTGGTATCAACGGGGGACTACGAGCAGTACTTC.

There are a few counts of this clone. The chain's CDR3 is CASRYGQTNFGNTIYF. CDR3 in DNA: TGTGCCAGCAGGTACGGACAGACAAATTTCGGAAACACCATATATTTT. The chain couples TRBV6-5 to TRBJ1-3; TRBD1 might be the D (6 bases). The CDR3 runs 16 residues. Per the germline V gene, CDR1 is MNHEY and CDR2 is SVGAGI. Trimming shortened V by 6 bases and J by 4 bases, and 19 bases separated the two germline ends.

J is TRBJ2-1 and V is TRBV6-5; 7 bases are a match to TRBD1. Trimming removed 6 bases from V and 5 bases from J; junction bases left unmatched: 10. CDR1 and CDR2 (germline): MNHEY, SVGAGI. CDR3 size: 15 residues. The CDR3 here is CASSWATGTDNEQFF. The CDR3, as DNA: TGTGCCAGCAGCTGGGCGACAGGGACGGACAATGAGCAGTTCTTC.

This clone was seen only once. The V gene is TRBV4-2, the J gene TRBJ2-7, with D possibly being TRBD2 (5 bases). The germline CDR1 and CDR2 sequences are LGHNA and YNFKEQ. V gave up 1 base and J gave up 7 bases, with 14 bases separating them. The CDR3 covers 14 residues. CDR3 sequence reads: CASSQGGGFGEQYF. DNA of the CDR3: TGTGCCAGCAGCCAAGGAGGCGGGTTCGGAGAGCAGTACTTC.

The rearrangement joins TRBV7-2 to TRBJ2-7, with D tentatively TRBD2 (6 bases). V lost 0 bases to trimming and J lost 2 bases, with 11 bases between them. Germline V CDR1 and CDR2: SGHTA, FQGNSA. CDR3 length: 15 residues. In nucleotides, the CDR3 is TGTGCCAGCAGCTTAGCTGGGACTGCAACCTACGAGCAGTACTTC. Protein: CASSLAGTATYEQYF.

The chain is built from TRBV2 and TRBJ2-2; no definite D call. The V gene's germline CDR1 is SNHLY and CDR2 FYNNEI. The CDR3 totals 13 residues. V was pared by 1 base and J by 7 bases, with 7 bases between. CDR3 DNA sequence: TGTGCCAGCAGTGAAGAGAGATACGGGGAGCTGTTTTTT. This translates into CASSEERYGELFF. The whole variable domain, filled in from reference TRBV2 and TRBJ2-2, reads EPEVTQTPSHQVTQMGQEVILRCVPISNHLYFYWYRQILGQKVEFLVSFYNNEISEKSEIFDDQFSVERPDGSNFTLKIRSTKLEDSAMYFCASSEERYGELFFGEGSRLTVL.

The gene calls are TRBV7-8 and TRBJ2-7; D is ambiguous. Trimming stripped 1 base from V and 3 bases from J, with 7 bases between. The CDR3 runs to 13 residues. Germline V gives CDR1 SGHVS, CDR2 FQNEAQ. The CDR3 nucleotides read TGTGCCAGCAGCTTAGAGCGAATCTACGAGCAGTACTTC. The encoded protein is CASSLERIYEQYF. The full variable domain, in which reference TRBV7-8 and TRBJ2-7 provide the parts outside the CDR3, is GAGVSQSPRYKVAKRGQDVALRCDPISGHVSLFWYQQALGQGPEFLTYFQNEAQLDKSGLPSDRFFAERPEGSVSTLKIQRTQQEDSAVYLCASSLERIYEQYFGPGTRLTVT.

The chain employs TRBV5-1 and TRBJ2-7, with 7 bases identical to TRBD2. Germline V gene sequence: CDR1 SGHRS, CDR2 YFSETQ. Unmatched junction bases numbered 5, after V lost 3 bases and J lost 2 bases. This CDR3 comprises 14 residues. The CDR3 loop reads CASSSLAAAYEQYF. In DNA, the CDR3 is TGCGCCAGCAGCTCTCTAGCGGCTGCCTACGAGCAGTACTTC.